This is a list of T cell receptor beta chains from one sample in a study of blood T cell repertoires in COVID-19. Profiling relied on immunoSEQ multiplex PCR, and the TCRdb table lists in-frame clones only, not all of them. The table lists about 410,000 clones, around nine tenths of them singletons. Sequencing input: peripheral blood. All receptors derive from a woman between 35 and 50 years old with COVID-19, enrolled during active disease. CDR3s include the opening cysteine and the closing phenylalanine or tryptophan. A D gene is named only where the DNA matches it firmly. Clone size is given for some rows only: seen once, a few or many times, or a class if the clone is expanded.

TRBJ1-3 | NA | TRBV30 | NA | TGTGCCTGGAGTGTGGGGGCGCTGGGTGGAAACACCATATATTTT | CAWSVGALGGNTIYF
TRBJ2-7 | NA | TRBV27 | TRBD2 | TGTGCCAGCAGTTTCAGGGTGACGGCTAGCGGGGCTAACTCCTACGAGCAGTACTTC | CASSFRVTASGANSYEQYF
TRBJ1-2 | NA | TRBV7-9 | TRBD1 | TGTGCCAGCAGCTTAATAGGACAGGCGGTCTATGGCTACACCTTC | CASSLIGQAVYGYTF
TRBJ2-7 | NA | TRBV6-5 | TRBD1 | TGTGCCAGCAGCCAGTACAGGGGTTCCGACGAGCAGTACTTC | CASSQYRGSDEQYF
TRBJ2-3 | NA | TRBV6-1 | TRBD1 | TGTGCCAGCAGTGAACGTTACAGGGGCAGGCTGTCCCCAAGCACAGATACGCAGTATTTT | CASSERYRGRLSPSTDTQYF
TRBJ1-1 | NA | TRBV18 | TRBD1 | TGTGCCAGCTCACAACAGGGGAGAGGGACTGAAGCTTTCTTT | CASSQQGRGTEAFF
TRBJ2-7 | NA | TRBV4-1 | TRBD1 | TGCGCCAGCAGCCGCTATGCCGGGACAGGGGACTACGAGCAGTACTTC | CASSRYAGTGDYEQYF
TRBJ1-5 | NA | TRBV19 | NA | TGTGCCAGTAGTCCCCGCGGGGGTGGCAGCAATCAGCCCCAGCATTTT | CASSPRGGGSNQPQHF
TRBJ1-2 | NA | TRBV25-1 | NA | TGTGCCAGCAGGGAAACAGGGATTCCCTATGGCTACACCTTC | CASRETGIPYGYTF
TRBJ2-7 | NA | TRBV6-5 | NA | TGTGCCAGCAGTTACTCGTCGATACAGACCTACGAGCAGTACTTC | CASSYSSIQTYEQYF
TRBJ1-3 | NA | TRBV15 | NA | TGTGCCACCAGCACCACAGGCTTTGGAAACACCATATATTTT | CATSTTGFGNTIYF
TRBJ1-1 | NA | TRBV6-5 | NA | TGTGCCAGCAGTTACCGGGCCAGGGAGGGCACTGAAGCTTTCTTT | CASSYRAREGTEAFF
TRBJ1-2 | NA | TRBV5-1 | TRBD1 | TGCGCCAGCAGCTCCCCGACAGGGACTGGCTACACCTTC | CASSSPTGTGYTF
TRBJ2-2 | NA | TRBV10-3 | TRBD2 | TGTGCCATCGGTTCCGCGGGGGGCCGGGACACCGGGGAGCTGTTTTTT | CAIGSAGGRDTGELFF
TRBJ1-4 | NA | TRBV18 | NA | TGTGCCAGCTCACCCAGTGCAACTAATGAAAAACTGTTTTTT | CASSPSATNEKLFF
TRBJ1-1 | NA | TRBV10-3 | TRBD1 | TGTGCCATCAGTGCCGGGACAGGCTCTCCTGAAGCTTTCTTT | CAISAGTGSPEAFF
TRBJ1-2 | few | TRBV10-3 | NA | TGTGCCATCAGTGAGTCGAACCCTAATGGCTACACCTTC | CAISESNPNGYTF
TRBJ2-1 | NA | TRBV5-5 | TRBD1 | TGTGCCAGCAGCGCCGGACAGGACAATGAGCAGTTCTTC | CASSAGQDNEQFF
TRBJ1-2 | NA | TRBV27 | NA | TGTGCCAGCAGTTTTTCTATCGCCGGGGTAGGCTACACCTTC | CASSFSIAGVGYTF
TRBJ1-1 | NA | TRBV5-5 | TRBD1 | TGTGCCAGCAGCCCAGGGGGCAACACTGAAGCTTTCTTT | CASSPGGNTEAFF
TRBJ2-2 | NA | TRBV5-1 | TRBD2 | TGCGCCAGCAGCGTCGGGACTAGCGGTTACACCGGGGAGCTGTTTTTT | CASSVGTSGYTGELFF
TRBJ1-2 | NA | TRBV7-2 | TRBD1 | TGTGCCAGCAGCTTGAACGGACAGGGGATCTATGGCTACACCTTC | CASSLNGQGIYGYTF
TRBJ2-5 | NA | TRBV6-5 | NA | TGTGCCAGCAGTTACTTGGGGGGTTCCCAAGAGACCCAGTACTTC | CASSYLGGSQETQYF
TRBJ1-2 | NA | TRBV11-2 | NA | TGTGCCAGCAGCTTAGATTCGTTAGAGACTACAAGAAGAACTAACTATGGCTACACCTTC | CASSLDSLETTRRTNYGYTF
TRBJ2-1 | NA | TRBV15 | TRBD1 | TGTGCCACCAGCAGAGGAACAGGGGATAACAGTGAGCAGTTCTTC | CATSRGTGDNSEQFF
TRBJ1-5 | NA | TRBV2 | NA | TGTGCCAGCCGGGGGGACCCTCTTTATAGCAATCAGCCCCAGCATTTT | CASRGDPLYSNQPQHF
TRBJ2-5 | NA | TRBV7-3 | NA | TGTGCCAGCAGCCCCGCGGCGGCAGAGACCCAGTACTTC | CASSPAAAETQYF
TRBJ2-3 | NA | TRBV19 | TRBD2 | TGTGCCAGTAGTATAGGGCTAGCGGGGGGCGTTGCGCAGTATTTT | CASSIGLAGGVAQYF
TRBJ1-2 | NA | TRBV7-9 | NA | TGTGCCAGCAGCTCGTTTGACAGCGATGGCTACACCTTC | CASSSFDSDGYTF
TRBJ2-1 | NA | TRBV7-6 | TRBD2 | TGTGCCAGCAGCTTAGGGGGGCTACTAGCGGACCTTTCCTACAATGAGCAGTTCTTC | CASSLGGLLADLSYNEQFF
TRBJ2-1 | NA | TRBV5-4 | TRBD2 | TGTGCCAGCAGCCTCGGACTAGCGGCAAACAATGAGCAGTTCTTC | CASSLGLAANNEQFF
TRBJ1-6 | NA | TRBV15 | NA | TGTGCCACCAGCAGTCCTTTAGGAGGCTCCTATAATTCACCCCTCCACTTT | CATSSPLGGSYNSPLHF
TRBJ1-5 | NA | TRBV5-4 | TRBD1 | TGTGCCAGCAGCCCCGGGACAGGGAAAAATCAGCCCCAGCATTTT | CASSPGTGKNQPQHF
TRBJ2-5 | NA | TRBV7-9 | TRBD1 | TGTGCCAGCAGCTTAGCTTTGGGACAGACGTACCAAGAGACCCAGTACTTC | CASSLALGQTYQETQYF
TRBJ1-1 | NA | TRBV19 | NA | TGTGCCAGTAGTATGGGTCGGGGTAGCACTGAAGCTTTCTTT | CASSMGRGSTEAFF
TRBJ2-2 | NA | TRBV18 | NA | TGTGCCAGCTCATCGGGGTCGGGGTACTCGAACACCGGGGAGCTGTTTTTT | CASSSGSGYSNTGELFF
TRBJ1-6 | NA | TRBV27 | NA | TGTGCCAGCAGTTTATTCGGTATACTGAATAATTCACCCCTCCACTTT | CASSLFGILNNSPLHF
TRBJ1-2 | NA | TRBV6-5 | NA | TGTGCCAGCATCCTCCGCGGTACGGATGGCTACACCTTC | CASILRGTDGYTF
TRBJ2-7 | once | TRBV7-2 | TRBD1 | TGTGCCAGCAGCTTAAGGGGACAGGGGGTCCACGAGCAGTACTTC | CASSLRGQGVHEQYF
TRBJ1-3 | few | TRBV9 | TRBD1 | TGTGCCAGCAGCGCACATGGGACAGCCTCTGGAAACACCATATATTTT | CASSAHGTASGNTIYF
TRBJ1-4 | NA | TRBV7-2 | NA | TGTGCCAGCAGCTTAACGGAGAGAGAACTGTTTTTT | CASSLTERELFF
TRBJ1-2 | once | TRBV5-1 | TRBD1 | TGCGCCAGCAGCCAGAATACAGGGGCAGGCTACACCTTC | CASSQNTGAGYTF
TRBJ1-5 | NA | TRBV5-1 | NA | TGCGCCAGCAGCTTGGGGGCTAGCAATCAGCCCCAGCATTTT | CASSLGASNQPQHF
TRBJ1-2 | NA | TRBV7-9 | TRBD1 | TGTGCCAGCAGCTTAGGGGGACGCACAGGGGGCGCGTATGGCTACACCTTC | CASSLGGRTGGAYGYTF
TRBJ2-7 | once | TRBV14 | TRBD1 | TGTGCCAGCAGCCGGACAGGTTTACCCTACGAGCAGTACTTC | CASSRTGLPYEQYF
TRBJ1-1 | NA | TRBV28 | TRBD1 | TGTGCCAGCAGTTTTTCTGGGCAGGGGGTGAACACTGAAGCTTTCTTT | CASSFSGQGVNTEAFF
TRBJ2-1 | NA | TRBV6-6 | TRBD2 | TGTGCCAGCACTGGACTAGCCCCTAGCTCCTACAATGAGCAGTTCTTC | CASTGLAPSSYNEQFF
TRBJ1-4 | NA | TRBV2 | NA | TGTGCCAGCACCGTAGAGGGGAGGGGAGGAGGACTGTTTTTT | CASTVEGRGGGLFF
TRBJ1-2 | NA | TRBV5-4 | TRBD1 | TGTGCCAGCAGCTTGGCTTCAGGGGGCGGCGGCTACACCTTC | CASSLASGGGGYTF
TRBJ2-2 | once | TRBV6-5 | NA | TGTGCCATTGAAGAGGGTGGGGACACCGGGGAGCTGTTTTTT | CAIEEGGDTGELFF
TRBJ2-1 | NA | TRBV28 | TRBD1 | TGTGCCAGCACCACCCCGACAGGGTCGTACAATGAGCAGTTCTTC | CASTTPTGSYNEQFF
TRBJ2-7 | NA | TRBV18 | TRBD2 | TGTGCCAGCTCACCACCGGGCGGGGGAAGCTCCTACGAGCAGTACTTC | CASSPPGGGSSYEQYF
TRBJ2-5 | NA | TRBV6-2/TRBV6-3 | TRBD1 | TGTGCCAGCAGTCCCCCCTTGGCCAGGGGGCAAGAGACCCAGTACTTC | CASSPPLARGQETQYF
TRBJ1-1 | NA | TRBV1 | NA | TGCACCAGCAGCCCGGGACACCCGGGGACTGAAGCTTTCTTT | CTSSPGHPGTEAFF
TRBJ1-2 | NA | TRBV10-3 | TRBD1 | TGTGCCATCAAGGTCACCCGCCTCACCCGGGACAGGGTTTATGGCTACACCTTC | CAIKVTRLTRDRVYGYTF
TRBJ1-1 | NA | TRBV15 | NA | TGTGCCACCAGCAGACATAACACAAATGAAGCTTTCTTT | CATSRHNTNEAFF
TRBJ1-5 | NA | TRBV4-2 | NA | TGTGCCAGCAGCCAAGATTCAAGCAATCAGCCCCAGCATTTT | CASSQDSSNQPQHF
TRBJ1-1 | NA | TRBV7-9 | NA | TGTGCCAGCAGCTTTACGGGGGACACTGAAGCTTTCTTT | CASSFTGDTEAFF
TRBJ1-2 | NA | TRBV7-8 | NA | TGTGCCAGCAGCTTAGCTACGGCAGGGCACTATGGCTACACCTTC | CASSLATAGHYGYTF